This T cell receptor (beta chain) was captured in a study of blood T cells in healthy people across ages. Through a sample-barcoded 5' primer and a J-beta primer mix, a second PCR was run for roughly 7 to 11 cycles. TCRdb redid the calling of the 5' RACE reads with MiXCR, one entry per CDR3 protein. This table has more than 800,000 distinct CDR3 sequences, about 28% appearing once. The CDR3 spans 15 residues. The ends were cut back, 5 bases at V and 5 bases at J, with 21 bases in the middle. Looked up from germline, CDR1 is DFQATT and CDR2 is SNEGSKA (reference sequence). The sample comprised blood. This sequence was found in a woman aged 80 or over in good health. J is TRBJ1-1 and V is TRBV20-1, with a tentative D call TRBD1 (5 bases). The CDR3 DNA reads TGCAGTGCTCGCTCCGCGGACACTGGTAGGACTGAAGCTTTCTTT. This translates into CSARSADTGRTEAFF.